The rows below give T cell receptor beta chains drawn from one sample of a study of T cell responses to AZD1222 COVID-19 vaccine. Method: immunoSEQ multiplex PCR; TCRdb's copy keeps in-frame clones and lacks some. The sample lists 150,000 to 200,000 clones; 85% to 90% were seen once. The sequences come from peripheral blood, collected on day 0 of AZD1222 vaccination. The receptors derive from an adult in good health. Both conserved end residues are trimmed from each CDR3. The D gene is left open where the match is weak.

d_call | j_call | v_call | cdr3_aa
- | TRBJ1-6 | TRBV7-9 | ASSLGTGESPLH
TRBD1 | TRBJ2-3 | TRBV18 | ASSTGGDIADTQY
TRBD1 | TRBJ1-2 | TRBV24-1 | ATSDPNRGYGYT
- | TRBJ1-5 | TRBV6-1 | ASSSNQPQH
- | TRBJ2-1 | TRBV24-1 | ATSDNVGGAYNEQF
- | TRBJ1-2 | TRBV28 | ASSTGQLPYGYT
TRBD1 | TRBJ2-7 | TRBV9 | ASSVEAGGYEQY
TRBD1 | TRBJ1-1 | TRBV6-5 | ASRPRGQLGTEAF
TRBD2 | TRBJ2-3 | TRBV7-3 | ASSLRTSNTDTQY
- | TRBJ1-5 | TRBV28 | ATGVRPQH
- | TRBJ2-7 | TRBV6-5 | ASMKGEPYEQY
- | TRBJ2-7 | TRBV5-5 | ASSSHDRFYEQY
- | TRBJ2-3 | TRBV2 | ASKSRGTTDTQY
- | TRBJ1-2 | TRBV2 | ASRRRDGYT
TRBD1 | TRBJ2-1 | TRBV27 | ASCTGDTYNEQF
- | TRBJ1-2 | TRBV6-5 | ASSYSAGVYGYT
- | TRBJ2-7 | TRBV3-1/TRBV3-2 | ASSQVSSYEQY
TRBD1 | TRBJ1-6 | TRBV7-6 | ASSLDSGGFSPLH
TRBD1 | TRBJ2-7 | TRBV5-1 | ASSPGTGEAHEQY
- | TRBJ2-3 | TRBV5-1 | ASSLVGMSAQY
TRBD1 | TRBJ2-7 | TRBV10-3 | AISESITGGYEQY
TRBD1 | TRBJ2-7 | TRBV30 | AWSVQIDRVR
- | TRBJ2-3 | TRBV19 | ASSPSVKDLY
- | TRBJ1-2 | TRBV7-2 | ASSSLLFDDYGYT
TRBD2 | TRBJ2-3 | TRBV6-4 | ASRREAGTDTQY
- | TRBJ1-5 | TRBV6-5 | ASRSVSNQPQH
- | TRBJ1-1 | TRBV28 | ASTLGLETF
- | TRBJ2-1 | TRBV7-9 | ASSSGPIQF
- | TRBJ1-1 | TRBV27 | ASSLFGAGNTEAF
- | TRBJ1-4 | TRBV28 | ASSSPAREKLF
TRBD1 | TRBJ2-1 | TRBV11-3 | ASSLRTGGNEQF
- | TRBJ1-1 | TRBV5-5 | ASSLVFGQLVLNTEAF
TRBD1 | TRBJ1-2 | TRBV28 | ASSLGGQGFYGYT
- | TRBJ1-6 | TRBV2 | ASSGNGGLSPLH
- | TRBJ2-2 | TRBV5-5 | ASSGSANTGELF
- | TRBJ2-1 | TRBV25-1 | ASSESGRAF
TRBD1 | TRBJ2-7 | TRBV28 | ASSSATGHHEQY
TRBD1 | TRBJ2-3 | TRBV5-6 | ASSFLDRSTDTQY
- | TRBJ1-4 | TRBV28 | ASSRSSEKLF
TRBD1 | TRBJ2-5 | TRBV5-1 | ASSLAAGTGVWDQETQY
TRBD2 | TRBJ2-5 | TRBV5-1 | ASSLTGSGMETQY
TRBD1 | TRBJ2-5 | TRBV24-1 | ATSDSDRGVETQY
- | TRBJ1-2 | TRBV6-6 | ASNSDGSYGYT
- | TRBJ2-2 | TRBV18 | ASSPTTTVAGELF
- | TRBJ2-5 | TRBV7-9 | ASSLGHRDLETQY
- | TRBJ1-1 | TRBV12-3/TRBV12-4 | ASSQGPGRAF
TRBD1 | TRBJ1-3 | TRBV4-1 | ASSQATGSKRAGNTIY
- | TRBJ1-6 | TRBV28 | ASSLLSPLH
TRBD1 | TRBJ2-7 | TRBV5-6 | ASRYWDRAYEQY